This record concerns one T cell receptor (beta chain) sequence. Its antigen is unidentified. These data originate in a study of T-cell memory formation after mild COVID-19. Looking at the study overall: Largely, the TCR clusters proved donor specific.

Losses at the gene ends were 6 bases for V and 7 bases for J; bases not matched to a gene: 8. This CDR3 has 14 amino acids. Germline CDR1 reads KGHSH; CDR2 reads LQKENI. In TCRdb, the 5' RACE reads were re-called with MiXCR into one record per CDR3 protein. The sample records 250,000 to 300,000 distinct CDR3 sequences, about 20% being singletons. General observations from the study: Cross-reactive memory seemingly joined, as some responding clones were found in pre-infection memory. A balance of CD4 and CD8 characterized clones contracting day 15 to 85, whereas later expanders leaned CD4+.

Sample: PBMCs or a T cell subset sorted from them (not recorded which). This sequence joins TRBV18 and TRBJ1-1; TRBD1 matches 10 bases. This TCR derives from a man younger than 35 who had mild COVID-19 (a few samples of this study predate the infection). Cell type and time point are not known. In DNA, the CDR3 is TGTGCCAGCTCTACCGGGGACAGGGGCCTTGAAGCTTTCTTT. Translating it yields CASSTGDRGLEAFF.